This passage covers 2 T cell receptor beta chains from one sample sequenced in a study of patients and donors after allogeneic stem cell transplantation (dated by TCRdb to the early 2020s). Libraries were prepared through RT-PCR. The sequencing machine was a NextSeq 550. In TCRdb, the public reads were trimmed at Q25 with fastp and aligned with MiXCR, with productive beta chains retained. Every distinct CDR3 protein forms one entry, paired with its most common genes and DNA. The sample contains about 87,000 distinct CDR3 sequences, approximately 5.2% of them found a single time. The ten largest account for about 2.5% of the sample. Sequencing input: blood, either unsorted or a sorted T cell fraction (not recorded which). These receptors were taken from a human donor who was either an allogeneic HSCT recipient or a stem cell or donor lymphocyte infusion donor (not recorded which). It is not recorded whose cells these are; they may come from a transplant donor.

This clonotype was observed at least ten times. The genes are TRBV20-1 and TRBJ2-3; perhaps TRBD2 as D (5 bases). Germline V gene data show CDR1 as DFQATT and CDR2 as SNEGSKA (reference sequence). Trimming shortened V by 5 bases and J by 3 bases, and 15 bases separated the two germline ends. The CDR3 is made up of 14 amino acids. The CDR3, as DNA: TGCAGTGCTCCCGGGGTACAAGGGACAGATACGCAGTATTTT. The encoded protein is CSAPGVQGTDTQYF.

This clonotype was recorded at least ten times. The chain couples TRBV5-4 to TRBJ1-2, with 7 bases fitting TRBD1. The CDR3 contains 12 residues. The V and J ends lost 4 bases and 8 bases, in that order; junction bases with no gene match: 5. The V gene's germline CDR1 is SGHNT and CDR2 YYREEE (reference sequence). CDR3 amino acids: CASSPRQGGYTF. Written as DNA, the CDR3 is TGTGCCAGCAGCCCGCGACAGGGCGGCTACACCTTC.